This TCR beta chain was captured in a study of T cells in Graves' hyperthyroidism and ophthalmopathy. Study findings and constraints: In validation, the model predicted ophthalmopathy. These predictions came a median about 6.5 months before onset. A model built on 13 V-J features separated ophthalmopathy from stable hyperthyroidism.

The source material, RNA transcripts, was used to amplify TCR beta CDR3 regions. During a first-round RT-PCR of the TCR CDR3, the HTBI primer set was used. TCRdb re-called the multiplex PCR reads through MiXCR, storing one row per CDR3 protein. The repertoire holds nearly 600,000 distinct CDR3 sequences, with about 14% as singletons. With respect to this clonotype: Its target is not known.

V lost 2 bases and J lost 4, with 8 bases in between. CDR1 and CDR2 from the germline V gene are MNHEY and SVGEGT. The CDR3 length is 14 residues. The receptor's source is a woman aged 18-29 years with Graves' ophthalmopathy. The sequenced sample consisted of blood. The rearrangement joins TRBV6-2 or TRBV6-3 to TRBJ2-2, with D hard to call. CDR3 sequence (DNA): TGTGCCAGCAGTTACGGAAGAGGCACCGGGGAGCTGTTTTTT. Translated, it gives CASSYGRGTGELFF.